These 8 T cell receptor beta chains were sequenced from one sample in a study of OX40 agonist ivuxolimab in advanced cancers. Sequenced by immunoSEQ multiplex PCR; TCRdb stores in-frame clones only, minus some. The sample consists of about 60,000 clones, about four fifths of them appearing once. This specimen consisted of CD4+ or CD8+ T cells sorted from blood, obtained in a trial of the OX40 agonist ivuxolimab. These receptors were obtained from an adult with an advanced solid tumor such as melanoma, head and neck, liver or kidney cancer.

This rearrangement joins TRBV30 to TRBJ2-5; D not resolved. Germline CDR1 GTSNPN, CDR2 SVGIG (reference sequence). CDR3 size: 15 residues. V was clipped by 0 bases and J by 1 base, with 12 bases between them. CDR3 in DNA: TGTGCCTGGAGTGTACTGATAGGATTCCAAGAGACCCAGTACTTC. Residues: CAWSVLIGFQETQYF.

The V and J genes are TRBV5-1 and TRBJ1-1; no clear D gene. Germline-derived CDR1 and CDR2 are SGHRS and YFSETQ. The CDR3 extends over 14 amino acids. Trimming left V 3 bases short and J 6 bases short, with 15 bases between. The CDR3 protein is CASSSGPRVAEAFF. The DNA of the CDR3 is TGCGCCAGCAGCTCCGGCCCACGGGTTGCTGAAGCTTTCTTT.

The chain employs TRBV30 and TRBJ2-2, with D possibly TRBD1 on 5 matching bases. The CDR3 has 13 residues. With 0 bases removed from V and 7 bases from J, the gap between germline ends came to 9 bases. Germline V CDR1 and CDR2: GTSNPN, SVGIG (reference sequence). CDR3: CAWSVQVGGELFF. Here the CDR3 DNA reads TGTGCCTGGAGTGTACAGGTGGGCGGGGAGCTGTTTTTT.

This clone was seen only a few times. The chain joins TRBV4-1 to TRBJ1-3; no clear D. V lost 1 base, J lost 4 bases, and 5 bases lay in between. The CDR3 is 13 residues long. Germline V lookup: CDR1 MGHRA, CDR2 YSYEKL. The CDR3 region is CASSQVYGNTIYF. CDR3 DNA sequence: TGCGCCAGCAGCCAAGTGTACGGAAACACCATATATTTT.

The V gene is TRBV5-6, the J gene TRBJ2-1; 11 positions match TRBD1. CDR3 length: 16 residues. Germline CDR1 reads SGHDT; CDR2 reads YYEEEE. V shed 1 base and J 7 bases; nucleotides not matched to a gene: 7. As DNA, the CDR3 is TGTGCCAGCAGCTTGATCGGACAGGGGGCGAGTAATGAGCAGTTCTTC. Translating gives CASSLIGQGASNEQFF.

The chain couples TRBV30 to TRBJ2-7; TRBD1 matches at 7 bases. The junction had 3 bases not matched to a gene; V was cut back by 1 base and J by 0 bases. Germline values: CDR1 GTSNPN, CDR2 SVGIG (reference sequence). CDR3 size: 14 residues. CDR3 protein: CAWSATGISYEQYF. The DNA for the CDR3 is TGTGCCTGGAGTGCGACAGGGATCTCCTACGAGCAGTACTTC.

The genes are TRBV4-2 and TRBJ1-1; tentative D call: TRBD1 (5 bases). The CDR3 consists of 15 residues. Per germline, CDR1 LGHNA and CDR2 YNFKEQ. Between the trimmed V and J ends, which lost 4 bases and 0 bases, there was a span of 12 bases. DNA of the CDR3: TGTGCCAGCAGCCTTAGACAGACCATGAACACTGAAGCTTTCTTT. It is translated as CASSLRQTMNTEAFF.

In DNA, the CDR3 is TGTGCCAGCAGTGGAAGCGGGGGGGTAGAGACCCAGTACTTC. This gives the protein CASSGSGGVETQYF. The V and J genes are TRBV27 and TRBJ2-5, with 10 nucleotides matching TRBD2. The CDR3 covers 14 residues. V trimming: 5 bases; J trimming: 4 bases; junction bases outside the gene matches: 4. Germline loops: CDR1 MNHEY, CDR2 SMNVEV (reference sequence).